Below, 8 T cell receptor beta chains from the same sample are listed, as sequenced in a study of PD-1 blockade in classical Hodgkin lymphoma. Every single patient, without exception, relapsed after autologous stem cell transplantation, and brentuximab vedotin exposure varied. Clones were sequenced by immunoSEQ multiplex PCR, and TCRdb holds only the in-frame ones, with some missing. The data contain fewer than 90,000 clones, about 92% of them singletons. Sequenced here: peripheral blood mononuclear cells (PBMCs), sampled at baseline. These receptors were collected from a human donor with classical Hodgkin lymphoma.

This chain joins TRBV4-2 and TRBJ1-2; no reliable D call. Germline V CDR1 and CDR2: LGHNA, YNFKEQ. The CDR3 is 15 residues long. The germline V and J ends were trimmed by 4 bases and 3 bases, with 15 bases remaining between them. CDR3 sequence reads: CASSPLDQAHYGYTF. The CDR3 DNA sequence: TGTGCCAGCAGCCCCCTCGATCAGGCCCACTATGGCTACACCTTC.

The V call is TRBV4-3, the J call TRBJ2-5, with 8 bases matching TRBD2. After removal of 0 bases from V and 2 bases from J, the junction contained 5 bases not matched to a gene. Germline V gene sequence: CDR1 LGHNA, CDR2 YSLEER. The CDR3 has 16 residues. DNA of the CDR3: TGCGCCAGCAGCCAAGATCACGGGAGGGCGCAAGAGACCCAGTACTTC. Its protein product is CASSQDHGRAQETQYF.

V is TRBV20-1 and J is TRBJ2-3, with no clear D. Germline V gene lookup returns CDR1 DFQATT and CDR2 SNEGSKA (reference sequence). This CDR3 region has 10 residues. Trimming pared 3 bases from V and 4 bases from J, leaving 2 bases between. Here the CDR3 DNA reads TGCAGTGCTAGCTCAGATACGCAGTATTTT. As protein: CSASSDTQYF.

The chain joins TRBV21-1 to TRBJ2-3; TRBD2 reflects the table's D call only, with no check against the DNA. TRBV21-1 is tagged as a pseudogene. CDR3 size: 16 residues. The CDR3 sequence is CASSKGMGGGTDTQYF. CDR3 in DNA: TGTGCCAGCAGCAAAGGGATGGGAGGCGGCACAGATACGCAGTATTTT.

V gene TRBV7-8 combines with J gene TRBJ1-5; 7 bases map to TRBD1. Per the germline V gene, CDR1 is SGHVS and CDR2 is FQNEAQ. The junction had 7 bases not matched to a gene; V was cut back by 5 bases and J by 6 bases. This CDR3 is 14 amino acids long. The DNA of the CDR3 is TGTGCCAGCAGCGTAGACAGGGTTGCTCAGCCCCAGCATTTT. Translated, it gives CASSVDRVAQPQHF.

The J gene is TRBJ2-3, the V gene TRBV30, with D possibly matching TRBD2 (6 bases). Trimming removed 3 bases at V and 3 bases at J, with 10 bases between. The CDR3 consists of 13 residues. Per germline, CDR1 GTSNPN and CDR2 SVGIG (reference sequence). The DNA for the CDR3 is TGTGCCTGGAGCCAGGGACTTACAGATACGCAGTATTTT. Its protein product is CAWSQGLTDTQYF.

In this sample, this clone turned up once. The CDR3 spells CASSLASPGDTGELFF. For the CDR3, the DNA is TGTGCCAGCAGCTTAGCGTCCCCGGGGGACACCGGGGAGCTGTTTTTT. V usage is TRBV7-8 and J usage is TRBJ2-2; maybe TRBD2 (6 bases). V lost 0 bases and J 3 bases, leaving 11 bases between the germline ends. The CDR3 loop spans 16 amino acids. The germline V gene has CDR1 SGHVS and CDR2 FQNEAQ.

This clone was observed once. The chain couples TRBV9 to TRBJ1-4, with 8 bases lining up with TRBD1. V dropped 3 bases and J dropped 8; count of bases not matched to a gene: 12. This CDR3 is built from 16 residues. Per the germline V gene, CDR1 is SGDLS and CDR2 is YYNGEE. The CDR3: CASSDGTGPRGEKLFF. As DNA, the CDR3 is TGTGCCAGCAGCGATGGGACAGGACCCCGAGGGGAAAAACTGTTTTTT.